What follows are 27 T cell receptor beta chains derived from one specimen sequenced in a study of T cell responses to AZD1222 COVID-19 vaccine. TCRdb keeps only in-frame clones here, not all; method: immunoSEQ multiplex PCR. The data show approximately 100,000 clones, approximately 90% seen once. The sample consisted of peripheral blood, taken on day 0 of AZD1222 vaccination. Source of these receptors: an adult in good health.

The V call is TRBV6-5, the J call TRBJ1-4; D gene unclear. The CDR3 is 15 residues long. Germline CDR1 and CDR2: MNHEY and SVGAGI. V gave up 0 bases and J gave up 10 bases, with 15 bases separating them. The CDR3 sequence is CASSYSRGSSGKLFF. DNA for the CDR3: TGTGCCAGCAGTTACTCGCGGGGAAGTTCTGGAAAACTGTTTTTT.

The chain recombines TRBV27 with TRBJ1-5; 8 nucleotides match TRBD1. After removal of 5 bases from V and 2 bases from J, the junction contained 5 bases not matched to a gene. The germline V gene encodes CDR1 MNHEY and CDR2 SMNVEV (reference sequence). There are 15 residues in the CDR3. Here the CDR3 DNA reads TGTGCCAGCAGTCTCGACAGGGGTGGCAATCAGCCCCAGCATTTT. Amino acids: CASSLDRGGNQPQHF.

The genes are TRBV7-9 and TRBJ2-7; D possibly uses TRBD1 or TRBD2 (7 bases each). There are 16 residues in the CDR3. V lost 5 bases and J lost 2, with 19 bases in between. Germline V CDR1 and CDR2: SEHNR, FQNEAQ (reference sequence). CDR3 protein: CASSLPPGGQTYEQYF. CDR3 DNA: TGTGCCAGCAGCCTCCCCCCGGGGGGACAGACCTACGAGCAGTACTTC.

The chain recombines TRBV20-1 with TRBJ2-3; a weak D match, TRBD2 (7 bases). From germline, CDR1 is DFQATT and CDR2 SNEGSKA (reference sequence). The V gene lost 3 bases and the J gene lost 4 bases, with 14 bases spanning the gap. The CDR3 is 14 amino acids. In nucleotides, the CDR3 is TGCAGTGCTAGTCGTGGGGGGGGCGCAGATACGCAGTATTTT. Residues: CSASRGGGADTQYF.

The gene calls are TRBV19 and TRBJ1-1; D remains unclear. CDR3 length equals 10 residues. Germline V gene lookup returns CDR1 LNHDA and CDR2 SQIVND (reference sequence). V lost 7 bases and J lost 6, with 6 bases in between. CDR3 loop: CASMGPEAFF. The CDR3 DNA is TGTGCCAGTATGGGTCCTGAAGCTTTCTTT.

This sequence joins TRBV6-1 and TRBJ1-3; D is ambiguous. With 1 base removed from V and 4 bases from J, the gap between germline ends came to 8 bases. In germline, CDR1 is MNHNS, CDR2 SASEGT. The CDR3 contains 14 residues. The DNA for the CDR3 is TGTGCCAGCAGTGAAGTGAGGTTCGGAAACACCATATATTTT. Translation: CASSEVRFGNTIYF.

The chain uses TRBV29-1 and TRBJ2-5; the match to TRBD1 covers 7 bases. The CDR3 is made up of 13 amino acids. J lost 0 bases, V lost 7 bases, and 5 bases had no gene match. From germline, CDR1 is SQVTM and CDR2 ANQGSEA. DNA of the CDR3: TGCAGCGGCGGACAGGCCCACCAAGAGACCCAGTACTTC. As protein: CSGGQAHQETQYF.

V is TRBV3-1 (or the pseudogene TRBV3-2) and J is TRBJ1-1; D not certain. Germline CDR1 is LGHDT and CDR2 is YNNKEL (reference sequence). V was cut by 4 bases and J by 1 base, with 10 bases left in between. The CDR3 has 14 amino acids. CDR3 amino acids: CASSPLTRNTEAFF. Here the CDR3 DNA reads TGTGCCAGCAGCCCCCTCACAAGGAACACTGAAGCTTTCTTT.

The chain uses TRBV9 and TRBJ2-2; D is perhaps TRBD2 (6 bases). CDR1 is SGDLS and CDR2 is YYNGEE in the germline V gene. The CDR3 has 14 residues. Trimming took off 4 bases at V and 6 bases at J, with 13 bases between the two ends. The CDR3 loop reads CASSPRPGAGELFF. The CDR3 DNA is TGTGCCAGCAGCCCGAGGCCGGGGGCCGGGGAGCTGTTTTTT.

This clone was found once. This chain connects TRBV6-5 to TRBJ2-1; maybe TRBD2 (7 bases). The V end lost 0 bases, the J end lost 10 bases, and 16 bases lay between the germline ends. This CDR3 is built from 15 residues. From germline, CDR1 is MNHEY and CDR2 SVGAGI. Written as DNA, the CDR3 is TGTGCCAGCAGTTACTCTGGGGGGGCCCCTGGGGAGCAGTTCTTC. Translated: CASSYSGGAPGEQFF.

The J gene is TRBJ2-2, the V gene TRBV19, with D possibly being TRBD2 (7 bases). The CDR3 spans 15 residues. Germline lookup yields CDR1 LNHDA and CDR2 SQIVND (reference sequence). V was pared by 1 base and J by 3 bases, with 9 bases between. CDR3 region: CASSIGGGDTGELFF. The DNA of the CDR3 is TGTGCCAGTAGTATAGGAGGGGGGGACACCGGGGAGCTGTTTTTT.

This chain uses TRBV2 with TRBJ2-4; 8 bases are a match to TRBD2. V trimming: 5 bases; J trimming: 9 bases; junction bases outside the gene matches: 15. Germline V gene data show CDR1 as SNHLY and CDR2 as FYNNEI. There are 16 residues in the CDR3. DNA for the CDR3: TGTGCCAGCAGTCCGGGACTAGTGGGGGGGCGTGGCATTCAGTACTTC. Residues: CASSPGLVGGRGIQYF.

As for this clone: A far larger clone is one base from this, pointing to a likely read error. The chain joins TRBV13 to TRBJ1-1; no clear D. V lost 5 bases and J lost 4, with 5 bases in between. CDR3 length equals 11 residues. Germline loops: CDR1 PRHDT, CDR2 FYEKMQ (reference sequence). CDR3 DNA: TGTGCCAGCAGCCCAAGCACTGAAGCTTTCTTT. Encoded protein: CASSPSTEAFF.

This clone was seen once. The chain joins TRBV5-4 to TRBJ2-3, with D maybe TRBD2 (6 bases). Germline loops: CDR1 SGHNT, CDR2 YYREEE (reference sequence). This CDR3 comprises 14 residues. The V gene lost 4 bases and the J gene lost 0 bases, with 9 bases spanning the gap. The CDR3 sequence: CASSPTSSTDTQYF. The CDR3 nucleotides read TGTGCCAGCAGCCCGACTAGTAGCACAGATACGCAGTATTTT.

V is TRBV12-5 and J is TRBJ2-5; D may correspond to TRBD1 or TRBD2 (5 bases each). V gave up 4 bases and J gave up 3 bases, with 18 bases separating them. Germline lookup yields CDR1 LGHNT and CDR2 FRNRAP. The CDR3 runs to 16 residues. The CDR3, as DNA: TGTGCTAGTGGTTCCCCCTTCGGGGCAGATGAAGAGACCCAGTACTTC. Protein sequence: CASGSPFGADEETQYF.

V usage is TRBV5-6 and J usage is TRBJ1-2; maybe TRBD1 (6 bases). The CDR3 consists of 14 residues. Germline V CDR1 and CDR2: SGHDT, YYEEEE. V gave up 0 bases and J gave up 3 bases, with 9 bases separating them. CDR3 sequence: CASSLVQGDYGYTF. The DNA for the CDR3 is TGTGCCAGCAGCTTGGTACAGGGTGACTATGGCTACACCTTC.

The chain combines TRBV6-5 with TRBJ1-1; the D is unclear. CDR3 length: 15 residues. The V gene's germline CDR1 is MNHEY and CDR2 SVGAGI. The V end lost 7 bases, the J end lost 4 bases, and 19 bases lay between the germline ends. CDR3 in DNA: TGTGCCAGCAATCGAGGCAGAGGTCGCGGCACTGAAGCTTTCTTT. It is translated as CASNRGRGRGTEAFF.

The chain joins TRBV11-2 to TRBJ1-1, with D possibly being TRBD1 (5 bases). In germline, CDR1 is SGHAT, CDR2 FQNNGV. This CDR3 is 15 amino acids long. V was trimmed by 1 base and J by 11 bases, leaving 20 bases between them. This CDR3 is CASSLGERRLEGAFF. The CDR3 coding sequence is TGTGCCAGCAGCTTAGGGGAACGGCGTCTGGAGGGGGCTTTCTTT.

CDR3: CASSQETWTSKPLETQYF. CDR3 sequence (DNA): TGTGCCAGCAGCCAAGAAACCTGGACTAGTAAACCCCTAGAGACCCAGTACTTC. The chain combines TRBV14 with TRBJ2-5; 7 bases fit TRBD2. The germline gives CDR1 SGHDN, CDR2 FVKESK. V shed 0 bases and J 4 bases; nucleotides not matched to a gene: 14. This CDR3 is built from 18 residues.

The genes are TRBV3-1 (or the pseudogene TRBV3-2) and TRBJ2-1, with D possibly being TRBD1 (6 bases). The CDR3 contains 15 residues. Germline V gene lookup returns CDR1 LGHDT and CDR2 YNNKEL (reference sequence). The ends were cut back, 0 bases at V and 4 bases at J, with 10 bases in the middle. The CDR3 here is CASSQEPQGYNEQFF. The CDR3 DNA reads as TGTGCCAGCAGCCAAGAACCACAGGGTTACAATGAGCAGTTCTTC.

The CDR3 here is CARGGGETQYF. CDR3 DNA sequence: TGTGCCAGAGGAGGGGGGGAGACCCAGTACTTC. The chain has TRBV2 and TRBJ2-5; TRBD1 or TRBD2 may be the D gene (6 bases each). The CDR3 length is 11 residues. CDR1 and CDR2 (germline): SNHLY, FYNNEI. With 9 bases removed from V and 5 bases from J, the gap between germline ends came to 10 bases.

The CDR3 bases are TGTGCCAGCAGTTTATCCCTCCCTGAAGCTTTCTTT. It translates to CASSLSLPEAFF. This rearrangement joins TRBV12-3 or TRBV12-4 to TRBJ1-1; D remains unclear. Trimming took 2 bases from V and 6 from J, leaving 7 bases between them. This CDR3 spans 12 amino acids.

This chain joins TRBV27 and TRBJ2-2; 8 nucleotides agree with TRBD1. V gave up 6 bases and J gave up 4 bases; unmatched junction bases: 10. Germline V gene data show CDR1 as MNHEY and CDR2 as SMNVEV (reference sequence). This CDR3 is 16 amino acids long. The CDR3 coding sequence is TGTGCCAGCAGGTCTCAGGGGGCGCAGGGCACCGGGGAGCTGTTTTTT. Encoded protein: CASRSQGAQGTGELFF.

This chain uses TRBV9 with TRBJ2-1, with 8 nucleotides matching TRBD2. CDR1 is SGDLS, CDR2 YYNGEE, per germline. This CDR3 comprises 16 residues. The ends lost 0 bases at V and 0 bases at J; junction bases unmatched: 2. The CDR3 nucleotides read TGTGCCAGCAGCGTAGTCGGGACTAGCTCCTACAATGAGCAGTTCTTC. Translation gives CASSVVGTSSYNEQFF.

This chain links TRBV5-8 with TRBJ1-5; D unresolved. V gave up 2 bases and J gave up 3 bases, with 6 bases separating them. The CDR3 totals 13 residues. Germline CDR1 reads SGHTS; CDR2 reads YDEGEE. CDR3 residues: CASSFANNQPQHF. DNA for the CDR3: TGTGCCAGCAGCTTCGCCAACAATCAGCCCCAGCATTTT.

J is TRBJ2-3 and V is TRBV18; D gene ambiguous. V lost 5 bases, J lost 0 bases, and 6 bases lay in between. The CDR3 is made up of 13 amino acids. Germline CDR1 KGHSH, CDR2 LQKENI. CDR3 sequence: CASSFSSTDTQYF. CDR3 bases: TGTGCCAGCTCATTCTCTAGCACAGATACGCAGTATTTT.

The V gene is TRBV5-4, the J gene TRBJ2-7; TRBD1 might be the D (5 bases). This CDR3 is 12 amino acids long. Trimming removed 3 bases at V and 2 bases at J, with 6 bases between. Germline CDR1 SGHNT, CDR2 YYREEE (reference sequence). CDR3 nucleotides: TGTGCCAGCAGCTGGGGCCCCTACGAGCAGTACTTC. Encoded protein: CASSWGPYEQYF.